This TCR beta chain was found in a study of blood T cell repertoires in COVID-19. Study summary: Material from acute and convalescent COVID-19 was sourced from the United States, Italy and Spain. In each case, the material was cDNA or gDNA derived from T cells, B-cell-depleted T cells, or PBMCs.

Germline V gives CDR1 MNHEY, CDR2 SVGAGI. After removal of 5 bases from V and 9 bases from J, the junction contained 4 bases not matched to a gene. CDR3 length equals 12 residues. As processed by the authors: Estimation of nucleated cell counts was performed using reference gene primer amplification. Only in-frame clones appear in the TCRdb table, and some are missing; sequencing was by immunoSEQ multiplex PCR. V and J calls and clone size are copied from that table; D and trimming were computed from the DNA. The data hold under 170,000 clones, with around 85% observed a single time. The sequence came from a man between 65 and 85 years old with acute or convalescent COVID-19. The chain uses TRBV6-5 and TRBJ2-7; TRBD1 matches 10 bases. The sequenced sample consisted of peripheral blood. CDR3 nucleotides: TGTGCCAGCAGTACCGACAGGGGGCGGCAGTACTTC. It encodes CASSTDRGRQYF.